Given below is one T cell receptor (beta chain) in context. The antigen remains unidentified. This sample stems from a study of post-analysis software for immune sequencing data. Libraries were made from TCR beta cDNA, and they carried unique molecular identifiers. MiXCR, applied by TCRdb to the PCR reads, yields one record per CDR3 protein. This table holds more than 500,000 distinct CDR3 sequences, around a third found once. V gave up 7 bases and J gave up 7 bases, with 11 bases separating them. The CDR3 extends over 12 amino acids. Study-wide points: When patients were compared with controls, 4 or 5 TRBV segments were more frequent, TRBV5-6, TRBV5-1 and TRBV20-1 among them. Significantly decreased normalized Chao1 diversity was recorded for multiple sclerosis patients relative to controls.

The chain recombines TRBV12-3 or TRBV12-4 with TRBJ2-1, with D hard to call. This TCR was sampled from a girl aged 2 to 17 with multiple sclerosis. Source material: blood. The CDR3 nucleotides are TGTGCCAGCACCTACACCGGGAATGAGCAGTTCTTC. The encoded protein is CASTYTGNEQFF.